The entry below gives a single T cell receptor (beta chain) sequence along with its context. This entry is derived from a study of CD8 T cells in Susac syndrome. CDR3 length: 14 amino acids. Trimming took off 3 bases at V and 5 bases at J, with 13 bases between the two ends. Germline V gives CDR1 SGHTA, CDR2 FQGTGA. Random hexamers primed reverse transcription of about 0.5 to 1 ug RNA. TCRdb re-called the immunoSEQ multiplex PCR reads with MiXCR, one entry per CDR3 protein. The sample lists fewer than 200,000 distinct CDR3 sequences, 91% occurring once. This chain joins TRBV7-3 and TRBJ1-1; TRBD1 might be the D (5 bases). The sample consisted of CD4+ T cells from PBMCs. The TCR was taken from a human donor with Susac syndrome. The CDR3 region is CASSFPDRGTEAFF. In nucleotides, the CDR3 is TGTGCCAGCAGCTTTCCCGACAGAGGGACTGAAGCTTTCTTT.